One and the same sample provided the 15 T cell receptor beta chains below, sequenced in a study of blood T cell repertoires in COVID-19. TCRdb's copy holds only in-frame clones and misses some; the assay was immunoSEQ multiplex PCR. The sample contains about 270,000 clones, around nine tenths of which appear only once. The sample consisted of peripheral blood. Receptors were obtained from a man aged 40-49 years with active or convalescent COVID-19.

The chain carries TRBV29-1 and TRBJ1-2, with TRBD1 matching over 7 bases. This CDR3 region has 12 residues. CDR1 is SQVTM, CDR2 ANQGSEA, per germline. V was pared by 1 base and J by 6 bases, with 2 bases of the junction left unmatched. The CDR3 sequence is CSVEGDSDGYTF. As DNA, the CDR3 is TGCAGCGTTGAAGGGGACAGCGATGGCTACACCTTC.

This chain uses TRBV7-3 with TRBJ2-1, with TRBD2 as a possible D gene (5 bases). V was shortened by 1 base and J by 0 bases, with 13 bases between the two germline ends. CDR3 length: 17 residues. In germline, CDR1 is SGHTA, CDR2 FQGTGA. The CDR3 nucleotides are TGTGCCAGCAGCTTAAGGGAGAGCGGTTCCTCCTACAATGAGCAGTTCTTC. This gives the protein CASSLRESGSSYNEQFF.

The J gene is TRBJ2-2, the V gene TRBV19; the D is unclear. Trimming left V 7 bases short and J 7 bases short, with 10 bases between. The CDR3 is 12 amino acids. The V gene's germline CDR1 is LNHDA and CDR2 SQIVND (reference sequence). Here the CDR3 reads CASTLRVGELFF. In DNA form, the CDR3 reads TGTGCCAGTACCTTACGGGTCGGGGAGCTGTTTTTT.

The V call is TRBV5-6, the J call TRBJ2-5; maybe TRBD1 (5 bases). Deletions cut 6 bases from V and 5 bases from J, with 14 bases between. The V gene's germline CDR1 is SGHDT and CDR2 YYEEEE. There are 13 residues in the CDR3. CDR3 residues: CASNQGAAETQYF. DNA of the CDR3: TGTGCCAGCAATCAGGGTGCAGCGGAGACCCAGTACTTC.

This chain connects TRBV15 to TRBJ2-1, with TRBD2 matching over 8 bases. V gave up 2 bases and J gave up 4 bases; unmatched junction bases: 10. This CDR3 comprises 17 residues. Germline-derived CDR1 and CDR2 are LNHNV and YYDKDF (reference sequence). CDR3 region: CATSRTPGTSWYNEQFF. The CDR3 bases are TGTGCCACCAGCAGAACCCCCGGGACTAGTTGGTACAATGAGCAGTTCTTC.

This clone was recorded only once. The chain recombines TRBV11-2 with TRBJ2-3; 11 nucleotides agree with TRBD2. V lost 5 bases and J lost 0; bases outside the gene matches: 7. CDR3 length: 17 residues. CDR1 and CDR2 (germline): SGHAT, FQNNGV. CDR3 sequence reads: CASSRKGTSGSTDTQYF. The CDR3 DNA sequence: TGTGCCAGCAGCAGAAAAGGGACTAGCGGTAGCACAGATACGCAGTATTTT.

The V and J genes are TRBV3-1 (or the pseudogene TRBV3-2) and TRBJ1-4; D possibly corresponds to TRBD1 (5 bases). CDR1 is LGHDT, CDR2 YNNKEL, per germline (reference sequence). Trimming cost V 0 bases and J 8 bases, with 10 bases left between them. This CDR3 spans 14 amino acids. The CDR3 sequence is CASSQESQGEKLFF. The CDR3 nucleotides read TGTGCCAGCAGCCAAGAGTCCCAGGGCGAAAAACTGTTTTTT.

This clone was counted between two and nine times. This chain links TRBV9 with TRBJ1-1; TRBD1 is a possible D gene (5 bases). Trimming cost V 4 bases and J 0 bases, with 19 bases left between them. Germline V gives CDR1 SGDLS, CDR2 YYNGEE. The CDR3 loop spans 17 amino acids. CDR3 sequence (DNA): TGTGCCAGCAGCCCTTGGATTCCAGGGCCCATGAACACTGAAGCTTTCTTT. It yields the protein CASSPWIPGPMNTEAFF. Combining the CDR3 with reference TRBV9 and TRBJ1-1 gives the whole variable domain DSGVTQTPKHLITATGQRVTLRCSPRSGDLSVYWYQQSLDQGLQFLIQYYNGEERAKGNILERFSAQQFPDLHSELNLSSLELGDSALYFCASSPWIPGPMNTEAFFGQGTRLTVV.

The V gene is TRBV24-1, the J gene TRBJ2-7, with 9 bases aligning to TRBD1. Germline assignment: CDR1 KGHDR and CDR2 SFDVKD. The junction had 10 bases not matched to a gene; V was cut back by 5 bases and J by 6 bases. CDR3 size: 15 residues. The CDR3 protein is CATSGYEGTGIEQYF. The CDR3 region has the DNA TGTGCCACCAGTGGGTATGAAGGGACAGGGATCGAGCAGTACTTC.

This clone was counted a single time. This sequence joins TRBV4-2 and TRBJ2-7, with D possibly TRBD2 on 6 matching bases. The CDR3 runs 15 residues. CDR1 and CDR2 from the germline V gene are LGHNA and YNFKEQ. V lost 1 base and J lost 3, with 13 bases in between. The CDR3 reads CASSQGGGSRYEQYF. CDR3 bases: TGTGCCAGCAGCCAAGGGGGAGGATCTCGCTACGAGCAGTACTTC.

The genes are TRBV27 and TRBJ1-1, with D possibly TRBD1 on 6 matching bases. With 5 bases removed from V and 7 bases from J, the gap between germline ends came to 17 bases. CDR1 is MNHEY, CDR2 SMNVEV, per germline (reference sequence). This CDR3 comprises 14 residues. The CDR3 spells CASSHHSGHLEAFF. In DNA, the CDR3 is TGTGCCAGCAGTCATCATTCGGGACATCTTGAAGCTTTCTTT.

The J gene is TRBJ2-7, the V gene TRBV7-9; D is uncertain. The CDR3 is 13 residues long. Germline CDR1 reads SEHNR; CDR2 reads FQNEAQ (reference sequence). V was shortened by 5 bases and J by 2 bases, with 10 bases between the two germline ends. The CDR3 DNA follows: TGTGCCAGCAGCATGACTCGAACCTACGAGCAGTACTTC. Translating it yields CASSMTRTYEQYF.

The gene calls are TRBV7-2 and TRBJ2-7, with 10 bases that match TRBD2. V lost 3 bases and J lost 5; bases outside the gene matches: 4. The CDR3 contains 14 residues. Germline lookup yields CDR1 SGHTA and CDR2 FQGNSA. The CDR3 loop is CASSFMGLANEQYF. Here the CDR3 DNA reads TGTGCCAGCAGCTTTATGGGACTAGCGAACGAGCAGTACTTC.

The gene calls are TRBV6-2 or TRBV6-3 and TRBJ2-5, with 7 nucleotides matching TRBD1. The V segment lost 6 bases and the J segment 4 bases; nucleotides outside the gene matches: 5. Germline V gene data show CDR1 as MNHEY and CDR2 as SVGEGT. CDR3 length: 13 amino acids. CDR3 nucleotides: TGTGCCAGCAGCGACAGGGTCGGAGAGACCCAGTACTTC. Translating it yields CASSDRVGETQYF.

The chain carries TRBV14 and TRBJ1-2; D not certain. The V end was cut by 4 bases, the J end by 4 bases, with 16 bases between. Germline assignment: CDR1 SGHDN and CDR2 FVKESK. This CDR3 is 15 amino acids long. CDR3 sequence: CASSRWTGSLYGYTF. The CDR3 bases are TGTGCCAGCAGCCGTTGGACCGGGAGCCTCTATGGCTACACCTTC.